This T cell receptor (beta chain) derives from a study of OX40 agonist ivuxolimab in advanced cancers. Findings and limits, study-wide: CD4+ T cells averaged fewer expanded clones than CD8+ T cells.

This table comes from immunoSEQ multiplex PCR, and its TCRdb copy is limited to in-frame clones, with some not included. Here the sample spans about 69,000 clones, around 90% being singletons. Trimming left V 2 bases short and J 1 base short, with 9 bases between. Germline loops: CDR1 MNHNS, CDR2 SASEGT. The CDR3 covers 15 residues. To note about this clone: As yet, its antigen is unknown.

The receptor was derived from an adult with an advanced solid tumor such as melanoma, head and neck, liver or kidney cancer. The genes are TRBV6-1 and TRBJ2-1, with a weak D call TRBD1 (5 bases). The input for sequencing was CD4+ or CD8+ T cells sorted from blood, taken in a trial of the OX40 agonist ivuxolimab. CDR3 protein: CASSERQLSYNEQFF. In nucleotides, the CDR3 is TGTGCCAGCAGTGAAAGACAGCTTTCCTACAATGAGCAGTTCTTC.